One sample yielded the 24 T cell receptor beta chains listed below, sequenced in a study of a mutant IDH1 vaccine in newly diagnosed glioma. Data came from immunoSEQ multiplex PCR; TCRdb stores just in-frame clones and leaves some out. The sample shows about 56,000 clones, 85% to 90% of them seen only once. No antigen is known for these receptors. Stated time point: week 5, during vaccination. It was 300 ug of mutant IDH1 20-mer peptide that made up each vaccine dose, given with topical imiquimod. Sequencing used PBMCs, obtained from a glioma patient whose treatment included an IDH1 peptide vaccine. These receptors were taken from a woman aged 40-49 years with glioma.

This clone was seen more than once but under ten times. The chain has TRBV18 and TRBJ2-2, with D unresolved. Between the trimmed V and J ends, which lost 8 bases and 5 bases, there was a span of 18 bases. The CDR3 runs to 15 residues. Germline V CDR1 and CDR2: KGHSH, LQKENI. CDR3 protein: CASPDTSPGTGELFF. The CDR3 nucleotides read TGTGCCAGCCCCGACACCTCCCCTGGGACCGGGGAGCTGTTTTTT. Together with reference TRBV18 and TRBJ2-2, the CDR3 gives the full variable domain: NAGVMQNPRHLVRRRGQEARLRCSPMKGHSHVYWYRQLPEEGLKFMVYLQKENIIDESGMPKERFSAEFPKEGPSILRIQQVVRGDSAAYFCASPDTSPGTGELFFGEGSRLTVL.

The chain uses TRBV5-6 and TRBJ2-3, with D perhaps TRBD2 (5 bases). This CDR3 comprises 13 residues. CDR1 is SGHDT, CDR2 YYEEEE, per germline. Trimming pared 0 bases from V and 5 bases from J, leaving 7 bases between. The CDR3 spells CASSLAGLDTQYF. CDR3 sequence (DNA): TGTGCCAGCAGCTTGGCGGGGTTAGATACGCAGTATTTT.

This clone was counted a single time. V usage is TRBV5-1 and J usage is TRBJ1-3; 7 nucleotides agree with TRBD1. The CDR3 covers 18 residues. J was trimmed by 0 bases and V by 4 bases; bases with no gene match: 13. Germline V gives CDR1 SGHRS, CDR2 YFSETQ. The CDR3 DNA reads TGCGCCAGCAGCGCCGGGACAGCGGCTTCCTTCTCTGGAAACACCATATATTTT. Translated, it gives CASSAGTAASFSGNTIYF.

This chain links TRBV11-2 with TRBJ2-1; 8 bases match TRBD2. This CDR3 is built from 15 residues. Germline trimming cut 1 base from V and 5 bases from J; bases unmatched to any gene: 4. CDR1 and CDR2 from the germline V gene are SGHAT and FQNNGV. CDR3 sequence (DNA): TGTGCCAGCAGCTTAGGGCTAGCGGGCAACAATGAGCAGTTCTTC. This translates into CASSLGLAGNNEQFF. The full variable domain, its missing parts supplied by reference TRBV11-2 and TRBJ2-1, is EAGVAQSPRYKIIEKRQSVAFWCNPISGHATLYWYQQILGQGPKLLIQFQNNGVVDDSQLPKDRFSAERLKGVDSTLKIQPAKLEDSAVYLCASSLGLAGNNEQFFGPGTRLTVL.

The chain employs TRBV25-1 and TRBJ1-2; no clear D. The CDR3 loop spans 12 amino acids. The ends were cut back, 3 bases at V and 0 bases at J, with 2 bases in the middle. The germline V gene encodes CDR1 MGHDK and CDR2 SYGVNS. CDR3 sequence reads: CASSDTNYGYTF. The CDR3 nucleotides read TGTGCCAGCAGTGACACTAACTATGGCTACACCTTC.

CDR3 in DNA: TGTGCCAGCAGGGGGACTAGCGGGCGATACAATGAGCAGTTCTTC. It yields the protein CASRGTSGRYNEQFF. The rearrangement links TRBV6-6 to TRBJ2-1, with TRBD2 identical over 12 bases. Trimming at V came to 6 bases and at J to 4 bases, leaving 4 bases not matched to a gene. Germline-derived CDR1 and CDR2 are MNHNY and SVGAGI (reference sequence). CDR3 length: 15 amino acids.

This clone appeared a single time. This rearrangement joins TRBV6-6 to TRBJ1-2; unclear D gene. CDR1 is MNHNY, CDR2 SVGAGI, per germline (reference sequence). The CDR3 spans 12 residues. Trimming stripped 4 bases from V and 4 bases from J, with 7 bases between. CDR3 amino acids: CASSLRSYGYTF. DNA of the CDR3: TGTGCCAGCAGTTTAAGATCCTATGGCTACACCTTC.

This clone was detected only a few times. The V call is TRBV28, the J call TRBJ1-5; D is perhaps TRBD1 (6 bases). V was pared by 2 bases and J by 5 bases, with 10 bases between. The CDR3 extends over 14 amino acids. Germline V lookup: CDR1 MDHEN, CDR2 SYDVKM. CDR3 coding DNA: TGTGCCAGCAGTTTAAGGGGGTTAGATCAGCCCCAGCATTTT. As protein: CASSLRGLDQPQHF.

This sequence joins TRBV5-8 and TRBJ1-5, with 7 bases identical to TRBD1. The ends lost 0 bases at V and 5 bases at J; junction bases unmatched: 5. Germline CDR1 and CDR2: SGHTS and YDEGEE. The CDR3 contains 15 residues. CDR3: CASSLDDREYQPQHF. In nucleotides, the CDR3 is TGTGCCAGCAGCTTGGATGACAGGGAATATCAGCCCCAGCATTTT.

The genes are TRBV18 and TRBJ1-1; D unresolved. This CDR3 has 14 amino acids. Trimming left V 2 bases short and J 1 base short, with 8 bases between. Germline V gene lookup returns CDR1 KGHSH and CDR2 LQKENI. The CDR3 sequence: CASSPITRNTEAFF. The DNA for the CDR3 is TGTGCCAGCTCACCAATTACTCGGAACACTGAAGCTTTCTTT.

The chain combines TRBV4-3 with TRBJ1-2; D is unclear. Between the trimmed V and J ends, which lost 3 bases and 4 bases, there was a span of 18 bases. CDR1 LGHNA and CDR2 YSLEER come from the germline V gene. CDR3 size: 16 residues. CDR3 DNA sequence: TGCGCCAGCAGCCACGCCGCGGGGTCCGTTGGCTATGGCTACACCTTC. Translating gives CASSHAAGSVGYGYTF.

This clone was seen just once. The J gene is TRBJ1-6, the V gene TRBV7-2; 9 bases are shared with TRBD1. CDR3 length: 15 amino acids. Germline loops: CDR1 SGHTA, CDR2 FQGNSA. V trimming: 3 bases; J trimming: 10 bases; junction bases outside the gene matches: 7. CDR3 sequence: CASSLRDRANSPLHF. DNA of the CDR3: TGTGCCAGCAGCTTGCGGGACAGGGCGAACTCACCCCTCCACTTT.

The gene calls are TRBV7-9 and TRBJ1-2; D gene ambiguous. The V gene lost 4 bases and the J gene lost 8 bases, with 8 bases spanning the gap. The CDR3 totals 11 residues. The germline CDR1 and CDR2 sequences are SEHNR and FQNEAQ (reference sequence). CDR3 sequence: CASSSRSGYTF. The CDR3 DNA reads as TGTGCCAGCAGCTCCCGTTCCGGCTACACCTTC.

The gene calls are TRBV2 and TRBJ2-3; no clear D gene. V was cut by 8 bases and J by 9 bases, with 12 bases left in between. This CDR3 is built from 11 residues. CDR1 is SNHLY, CDR2 FYNNEI, per germline. The CDR3 here is CASLLSLTQYF. The CDR3 DNA sequence: TGTGCCAGCCTACTTTCTCTAACGCAGTATTTT.

The V call is TRBV6-1, the J call TRBJ2-7; no clear D. Germline values: CDR1 MNHNS, CDR2 SASEGT. The V end lost 1 base, the J end lost 6 bases, and 10 bases lay between the germline ends. This CDR3 has 13 amino acids. This chain's CDR3 is CASSEVGPGEQYF. The CDR3 bases are TGTGCCAGCAGTGAAGTCGGCCCCGGCGAGCAGTACTTC.

The V and J genes are TRBV6-5 and TRBJ2-7; 7 nucleotides agree with TRBD1. Losses at the gene ends were 4 bases for V and 0 bases for J; bases not matched to a gene: 6. Germline V lookup: CDR1 MNHEY, CDR2 SVGAGI. The CDR3 is 15 residues long. Written as DNA, the CDR3 is TGTGCCAGCAGTTTCCTGACAGGGAGCTCCTACGAGCAGTACTTC. This sequence encodes CASSFLTGSSYEQYF.

This rearrangement joins TRBV5-6 to TRBJ2-2, with 8 positions matching TRBD1. Germline assignment: CDR1 SGHDT and CDR2 YYEEEE. CDR3 length equals 15 residues. With V trimmed by 0 bases and J by 4 bases, 2 bases remained unmatched. The CDR3 is CASSLEGQGTGELFF. In DNA, the CDR3 is TGTGCCAGCAGCTTGGAAGGACAGGGCACCGGGGAGCTGTTTTTT. Full variable domain (missing parts from reference TRBV5-6 and TRBJ2-2): DAGVTQSPTHLIKTRGQQVTLRCSPKSGHDTVSWYQQALGQGPQFIFQYYEEEERQRGNFPDRFSGHQFPNYSSELNVNALLLGDSALYLCASSLEGQGTGELFFGEGSRLTVL.

This clone is labeled as medium-sized. The chain couples TRBV5-4 to TRBJ1-4; maybe TRBD1 (5 bases). The CDR3 runs 17 residues. V lost 0 bases and J lost 3, with 15 bases in between. CDR1 and CDR2 from the germline V gene are SGHNT and YYREEE (reference sequence). Written as DNA, the CDR3 is TGTGCCAGCAGCTTGGGTCAGGGTGGTAGACCTAATGAAAAACTGTTTTTT. It encodes CASSLGQGGRPNEKLFF.

This clone was detected only once. V usage is TRBV29-1 and J usage is TRBJ2-2, with 9 nucleotides matching TRBD2. Germline-derived CDR1 and CDR2 are SQVTM and ANQGSEA. The CDR3 sequence is 13 residues long. V trimming: 6 bases; J trimming: 6 bases; junction bases outside the gene matches: 5. CDR3 nucleotide sequence: TGCAGCGTGCTAGCGGGGCCAGCCGGGGAGCTGTTTTTT. This gives the protein CSVLAGPAGELFF.

This clone has only one observation. The chain couples TRBV10-3 to TRBJ2-7, with a possible D match to TRBD2 (6 bases). Trimming took 10 bases from V and 7 from J, leaving 17 bases between them. This CDR3 comprises 12 residues. Per the germline V gene, CDR1 is ENHRY and CDR2 is SYGVKD. CDR3 sequence reads: CATSAGPQEQYF. The CDR3 region has the DNA TGTGCCACTTCCGCGGGACCTCAGGAGCAGTACTTC.

This chain links TRBV5-1 with TRBJ1-5; TRBD1 aligns across 12 bases. Germline CDR1 is SGHRS and CDR2 is YFSETQ. J lost 9 bases, V lost 4 bases, and 5 bases had no gene match. The CDR3 runs 14 residues. CDR3 amino acids: CASSPGTGGLPQHF. As DNA, the CDR3 is TGCGCCAGCAGCCCCGGGACAGGGGGCTTGCCCCAGCATTTT.

The chain recombines TRBV5-1 with TRBJ2-1, with 14 nucleotides matching TRBD2. This CDR3 is 19 amino acids long. CDR1 SGHRS and CDR2 YFSETQ come from the germline V gene. J gave up 4 bases and V 3 bases, and 12 bases lay outside the gene matches. The CDR3 region has the DNA TGCGCCAGCAGCTCGACTAGCGGGGGGGCTTTGGTTGGGTACAATGAGCAGTTCTTC. Its protein product is CASSSTSGGALVGYNEQFF.

The genes are TRBV28 and TRBJ1-1, with no clear D. The CDR3 covers 17 residues. Looked up from germline, CDR1 is MDHEN and CDR2 is SYDVKM. The V end lost 5 bases, the J end lost 4 bases, and 23 bases lay between the germline ends. The DNA for the CDR3 is TGTGCCAGCAGTCCCGAACCGCCAGGCACATCGTTCACTGAAGCTTTCTTT. As protein: CASSPEPPGTSFTEAFF. The full variable domain, in which reference TRBV28 and TRBJ1-1 provide the parts outside the CDR3, is DVKVTQSSRYLVKRTGEKVFLECVQDMDHENMFWYRQDPGLGLRLIYFSYDVKMKEKGDIPEGYSVSREKKERFSLILESASTNQTSMYLCASSPEPPGTSFTEAFFGQGTRLTVV.

This rearrangement joins TRBV29-1 to TRBJ2-1; D tentatively reads TRBD1 or TRBD2 (7 bases each). CDR3 length: 18 residues. V lost 4 bases and J lost 6, with 28 bases in between. Germline CDR1 reads SQVTM; CDR2 reads ANQGSEA. CDR3 nucleotides: TGCAGCGTTGGAGGGGGCATACGACCTAAGCTAGCGGTCAATGAGCAGTTCTTC. Protein sequence: CSVGGGIRPKLAVNEQFF.